Shown below are 26 T cell receptor beta chains from a single sample sequenced in a study of OX40 agonist ivuxolimab in advanced cancers. Measured with immunoSEQ multiplex PCR; TCRdb has only the in-frame clones, and not every one. Here the sample spans around 50,000 clones, over 60% being singletons. Sequences were derived from CD4+ or CD8+ T cells sorted from blood, sampled in a trial of the OX40 agonist ivuxolimab. These receptors originate from an adult with an advanced solid tumor such as melanoma, head and neck, liver or kidney cancer.

This chain joins TRBV7-7 and TRBJ2-1; 10 nucleotides agree with TRBD2. This CDR3 spans 15 amino acids. Germline assignment: CDR1 SSHAT and CDR2 FNYEAQ (reference sequence). V dropped 1 base and J dropped 8; count of bases not matched to a gene: 5. The CDR3 DNA sequence: TGTGCCAGCAGCTTAGGAGCGGGAGGGGTCTATGAGCAGTTCTTC. It specifies CASSLGAGGVYEQFF.

V is TRBV5-1 and J is TRBJ2-5; D remains unclear. Trimming removed 4 bases from V and 5 bases from J, with 15 bases in between. Germline V CDR1 and CDR2: SGHRS, YFSETQ. This CDR3 is built from 14 residues. CDR3 DNA: TGCGCCAGCAGCCCGGGCCTTGGTGAGGAGACCCAGTACTTC. Translation gives CASSPGLGEETQYF.

V gene TRBV10-3 combines with J gene TRBJ2-5; 13 bases fit TRBD2. CDR1 ENHRY and CDR2 SYGVKD come from the germline V gene. This CDR3 is built from 16 residues. With 2 bases clipped from V and 5 bases from J, the junction kept 5 bases outside the gene matches. The CDR3 loop reads CAISEPLLAGGETQYF. For the CDR3, the DNA is TGTGCCATCAGTGAGCCGTTACTAGCGGGAGGGGAGACCCAGTACTTC.

In this sample, this clone turned up once. This chain connects TRBV9 to TRBJ1-2, with 9 bases lining up with TRBD1. CDR3 length: 15 amino acids. Germline CDR1 reads SGDLS; CDR2 reads YYNGEE. V was clipped by 1 base and J by 7 bases; unmatched bases: 8. Here the CDR3 reads CASSVSGQGIGGYTF. The CDR3 DNA follows: TGTGCCAGCAGCGTATCAGGACAGGGGATCGGTGGCTACACCTTC.

The chain joins TRBV27 to TRBJ2-7; 8 nucleotides line up with TRBD2. This CDR3 contains 14 residues. Germline assignment: CDR1 MNHEY and CDR2 SMNVEV (reference sequence). Losses at the gene ends were 8 bases for V and 2 bases for J; bases not matched to a gene: 8. The CDR3 sequence is CASAHSGTAYEQYF. In DNA form, the CDR3 reads TGTGCCAGCGCACATAGCGGGACCGCCTACGAGCAGTACTTC.

This chain joins TRBV5-1 and TRBJ2-2; 8 bases are a match to TRBD1. Germline V gene data show CDR1 as SGHRS and CDR2 as YFSETQ. Trimming removed 4 bases from V and 2 bases from J; junction bases left unmatched: 7. This CDR3 region has 16 residues. The CDR3 region is CASSREGQANTGELFF. Written as DNA, the CDR3 is TGCGCCAGCAGCCGCGAGGGACAGGCCAACACCGGGGAGCTGTTTTTT.

V is TRBV6-5 and J is TRBJ2-1; D is perhaps TRBD1 or TRBD2 (6 bases each). The CDR3 extends over 13 amino acids. The V and J ends lost 9 bases and 8 bases respectively, with 17 bases between them. The germline CDR1 and CDR2 sequences are MNHEY and SVGAGI. The chain's CDR3 is CASSTVGGYEQFF. CDR3 DNA: TGTGCCAGTTCCACGGTGGGGGGCTATGAGCAGTTCTTC.

The rearrangement uses TRBV6-6 and TRBJ1-2; 12 positions agree with TRBD1. CDR3 size: 14 residues. Germline V CDR1 and CDR2: MNHNY, SVGAGI (reference sequence). V shed 6 bases, J shed 7 bases, and the junction held 6 bases outside the gene matches. The CDR3 loop reads CASSYRDRGLGYTF. The CDR3, as DNA: TGTGCCAGCAGCTACCGGGACAGGGGGCTTGGCTACACCTTC.

The J gene is TRBJ1-1, the V gene TRBV23-1, with D unclear. TRBV23-1 is noted as an ORF with a role that remains uncertain. V lost 7 bases and J 6 bases, leaving 15 bases between the germline ends. The CDR3 spans 13 residues. Here the CDR3 DNA reads TGCGCCAGCACTGGACGGGCGAGGGCTGAAGCTTTCTTT. This translates into CASTGRARAEAFF.

The chain uses TRBV19 and TRBJ2-1, with D unresolved. CDR1 LNHDA and CDR2 SQIVND come from the germline V gene (reference sequence). This CDR3 spans 13 amino acids. V lost 3 bases to trimming and J lost 7 bases, with 10 bases between them. The CDR3 sequence: CASSIFAENEQFF. In DNA, the CDR3 is TGTGCCAGTAGTATCTTCGCGGAAAATGAGCAGTTCTTC.

The chain is built from TRBV10-3 and TRBJ1-4; D perhaps matches TRBD1 (5 bases). CDR3 size: 13 residues. CDR1 and CDR2 from the germline V gene are ENHRY and SYGVKD. The ends were cut back, 7 bases at V and 5 bases at J, with 11 bases in the middle. As DNA, the CDR3 is TGTGCCATCAACGACAGCAGGAATGAAAAACTGTTTTTT. Protein: CAINDSRNEKLFF.

The chain couples TRBV12-5 to TRBJ2-1, with D perhaps assigned TRBD1 or TRBD2 (5 bases each). This CDR3 is 17 amino acids long. Germline V CDR1 and CDR2: LGHNT, FRNRAP. The germline V and J ends were trimmed by 1 base and 0 bases, with 13 bases remaining between them. CDR3 coding DNA: TGTGCTAGTGGTTTGGGCCTTGGGGGTAGCTCCTACAATGAGCAGTTCTTC. The encoded protein is CASGLGLGGSSYNEQFF.

V usage is TRBV7-8 and J usage is TRBJ1-6; the match to TRBD1 covers 11 bases. Losses at the gene ends were 5 bases for V and 6 bases for J; bases not matched to a gene: 3. This CDR3 is built from 15 residues. Germline loops: CDR1 SGHVS, CDR2 FQNEAQ. CDR3 coding DNA: TGTGCCAGCAGCGGACAGGGGGCACGTAATTCACCCCTCCACTTT. This encodes CASSGQGARNSPLHF.

V usage is TRBV19 and J usage is TRBJ1-5, with TRBD1 identical over 8 bases. Trimming took 2 bases from V and 4 from J; bases not matched to a gene: 1. Germline V gene data show CDR1 as LNHDA and CDR2 as SQIVND (reference sequence). The CDR3 has 14 amino acids. The CDR3, as DNA: TGTGCCAGTAGTATACAGGGGGCAAATCAGCCCCAGCATTTT. This sequence encodes CASSIQGANQPQHF. The variable domain in full, completed from reference TRBV19 and TRBJ1-5, reads DGGITQSPKYLFRKEGQNVTLSCEQNLNHDAMYWYRQDPGQGLRLIYYSQIVNDFQKGDIAEGYSVSREKKESFPLTVTSAQKNPTAFYLCASSIQGANQPQHFGDGTRLSIL.

This clone was picked up one time. The chain employs TRBV4-3 and TRBJ2-2, with D maybe TRBD2 (6 bases). The CDR3 consists of 15 residues. CDR1 is LGHNA and CDR2 is YSLEER in the germline V gene. The germline V and J ends were trimmed by 4 bases and 4 bases, with 13 bases remaining between them. The chain's CDR3 is CASSRHGSRTGELFF. The CDR3 region has the DNA TGCGCCAGCAGCCGGCACGGGAGTCGCACCGGGGAGCTGTTTTTT.

The gene calls are TRBV5-6 and TRBJ2-2, with D possibly TRBD2 on 5 matching bases. The CDR3 runs 16 residues. Germline loops: CDR1 SGHDT, CDR2 YYEEEE. V lost 3 bases to trimming and J lost 0 bases, with 12 bases between them. CDR3 residues: CASSWEKVANTGELFF. DNA of the CDR3: TGTGCCAGCAGCTGGGAGAAAGTGGCGAACACCGGGGAGCTGTTTTTT.

The chain employs TRBV2 and TRBJ2-6; tentative D call: TRBD2 (5 bases). This CDR3 spans 14 amino acids. V was clipped by 6 bases and J by 0 bases, with 6 bases between them. The germline gives CDR1 SNHLY, CDR2 FYNNEI. Here the CDR3 DNA reads TGTGCCAGCAGAGGGAGCTCTGGGGCCAACGTCCTGACTTTC. It encodes CASRGSSGANVLTF.

The CDR3 here is CASSYRESYEQYF. The CDR3 DNA reads TGTGCCAGCAGTTACCGCGAGTCCTACGAGCAGTACTTC. The V call is TRBV6-5, the J call TRBJ2-7, with D unresolved. CDR3 length: 13 residues. Germline CDR1 is MNHEY and CDR2 is SVGAGI. V was cut by 2 bases and J by 1 base, with 6 bases left in between.

This rearrangement joins TRBV7-2 to TRBJ1-3; tentative D call: TRBD1 (5 bases). Germline V lookup: CDR1 SGHTA, CDR2 FQGNSA. There are 16 residues in the CDR3. Between the trimmed V and J ends, which lost 4 bases and 2 bases, there was a span of 15 bases. CDR3 bases: TGTGCCAGCAGCTCGAGATGGGGGGATGCTGGAAACACCATATATTTT. It yields the protein CASSSRWGDAGNTIYF.

The chain recombines TRBV25-1 with TRBJ1-1, with D perhaps matching TRBD1 (6 bases). Germline values: CDR1 MGHDK, CDR2 SYGVNS. Trimming removed 2 bases from V and 6 bases from J, with 13 bases in between. This CDR3 spans 14 amino acids. As DNA, the CDR3 is TGTGCCAGCAGTGAAAACAGGGATGGAGCTGAAGCTTTCTTT. Its translation is CASSENRDGAEAFF.

This clone has only a few counts. The J gene is TRBJ2-1, the V gene TRBV18, with a tentative D call TRBD1 (5 bases). From germline, CDR1 is KGHSH and CDR2 LQKENI. The V and J ends lost 5 bases and 8 bases respectively, with 7 bases between them. The CDR3 is 11 amino acids. The CDR3 protein is CASSTRDEQFF. The CDR3 bases are TGTGCCAGCTCAACCAGGGATGAGCAGTTCTTC.

The chain recombines TRBV11-2 with TRBJ2-5; a possible D gene is TRBD1 (5 bases). Germline CDR1 is SGHAT and CDR2 is FQNNGV. The CDR3 totals 13 residues. V dropped 3 bases and J dropped 5 bases, with 10 bases sitting between them. CDR3 loop: CASSFDSAETQYF. The CDR3 bases are TGTGCCAGCAGCTTCGACAGTGCCGAGACCCAGTACTTC.

The chain links TRBV5-1 to TRBJ2-3; 7 bases are shared with TRBD2. This CDR3 spans 16 amino acids. With 4 bases clipped from V and 0 bases from J, the junction kept 8 bases outside the gene matches. Germline CDR1 SGHRS, CDR2 YFSETQ. This CDR3 is CASSLRLAPSTDTQYF. CDR3 coding DNA: TGCGCCAGCAGCCTCCGACTAGCACCTAGCACAGATACGCAGTATTTT.

The J gene is TRBJ2-7, the V gene TRBV5-1; 9 bases agree with TRBD1. The V and J ends lost 4 bases and 2 bases, in that order; junction bases with no gene match: 7. CDR3 length equals 15 residues. Germline V CDR1 and CDR2: SGHRS, YFSETQ. The CDR3 nucleotides are TGCGCCAGCAGCCCCGGGACAGGGTTCCCCTACGAGCAGTACTTC. Encoded protein: CASSPGTGFPYEQYF.

This sequence joins TRBV9 and TRBJ1-4, with 10 bases lining up with TRBD1. In germline, CDR1 is SGDLS, CDR2 YYNGEE. J gave up 0 bases and V 2 bases, and 7 bases lay outside the gene matches. The CDR3 runs to 18 residues. CDR3 nucleotides: TGTGCCAGCAGCGTGACAGGGGGCTCTTTCTCAACTAATGAAAAACTGTTTTTT. Protein sequence: CASSVTGGSFSTNEKLFF. The full variable domain, its missing parts supplied by reference TRBV9 and TRBJ1-4, is DSGVTQTPKHLITATGQRVTLRCSPRSGDLSVYWYQQSLDQGLQFLIQYYNGEERAKGNILERFSAQQFPDLHSELNLSSLELGDSALYFCASSVTGGSFSTNEKLFFGSGTQLSVL.

This chain connects TRBV6-5 to TRBJ2-3, with D unclear. Germline loops: CDR1 MNHEY, CDR2 SVGAGI. The V gene lost 4 bases and the J gene lost 6 bases, with 8 bases spanning the gap. The CDR3 runs 12 residues. The CDR3 DNA is TGTGCCAGCAGTTCCGATCGGGATACGCAGTATTTT. This encodes CASSSDRDTQYF.